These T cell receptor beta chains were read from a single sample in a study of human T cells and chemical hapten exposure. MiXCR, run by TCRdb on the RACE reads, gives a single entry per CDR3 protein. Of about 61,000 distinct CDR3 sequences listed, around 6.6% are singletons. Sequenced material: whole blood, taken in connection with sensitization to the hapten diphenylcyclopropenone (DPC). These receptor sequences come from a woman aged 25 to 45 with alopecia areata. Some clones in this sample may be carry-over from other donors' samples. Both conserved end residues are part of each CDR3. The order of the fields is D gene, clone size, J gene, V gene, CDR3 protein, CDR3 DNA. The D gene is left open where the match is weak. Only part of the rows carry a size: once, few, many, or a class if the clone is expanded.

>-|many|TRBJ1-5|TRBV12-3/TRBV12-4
CASSFQAGVHQPQHF
TGTGCCAGCAGTTTTCAGGCAGGGGTCCATCAGCCCCAGCATTTT
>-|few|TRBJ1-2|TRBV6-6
CASSYGGGQDYGYTF
TGTGCCAGCAGTTACGGAGGGGGGCAGGATTATGGCTACACCTTC
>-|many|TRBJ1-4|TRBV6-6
CASSYSLRLAHPGEKLFF
TGTGCCAGCAGTTACTCCCTTCGATTGGCCCACCCAGGGGAAAAACTGTTTTTT
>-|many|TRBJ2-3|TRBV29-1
CSATTGSFVDTQYF
TGCAGCGCAACAACCGGGAGCTTCGTAGATACGCAGTATTTT
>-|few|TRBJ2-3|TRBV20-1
CSGLDVTPLNGGTDTQYF
TGCAGTGGCCTGGATGTGACGCCCTTAAACGGGGGCACAGATACGCAGTATTTT
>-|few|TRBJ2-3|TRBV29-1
CSVEDVVTGSTDTQYF
TGCAGCGTTGAAGACGTAGTGACGGGGAGCACAGATACGCAGTATTTT
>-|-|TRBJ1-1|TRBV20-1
CSVGWNTEAFF
TGCAGTGTCGGCTGGAACACTGAAGCTTTCTTT
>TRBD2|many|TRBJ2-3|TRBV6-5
CASRAGGSSDTQYF
TGTGCCAGCCGGGCGGGGGGGTCCAGTGATACGCAGTATTTT
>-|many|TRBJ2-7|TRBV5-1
CASSLASGAKSYEQYF
TGCGCCAGCAGCTTGGCTTCGGGGGCGAAGTCCTACGAGCAGTACTTC
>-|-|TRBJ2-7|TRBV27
CASSLYPGTLYEQYF
TGTGCCAGCAGTTTATACCCGGGGACCCTATACGAGCAGTACTTC
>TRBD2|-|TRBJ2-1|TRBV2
CASSRLAGGPLDEQFF
TGTGCCAGCAGCCGACTAGCGGGGGGGCCTCTGGATGAGCAGTTCTTC
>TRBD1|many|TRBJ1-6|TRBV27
CASSSQTGGLTSPLHF
TGTGCCAGCAGTTCTCAGACAGGGGGCTTGACCTCACCCCTCCACTTT
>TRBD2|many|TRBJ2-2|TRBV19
CASSQGLAPNTGELFF
TGTGCCAGTAGCCAGGGACTAGCGCCGAACACCGGGGAGCTGTTTTTT
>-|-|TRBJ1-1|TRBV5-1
CASSFYGENTEAFF
TGCGCCAGCAGCTTTTATGGGGAAAACACTGAAGCTTTCTTT
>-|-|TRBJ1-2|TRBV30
CAWSVLAGGYTF
TGTGCCTGGAGTGTGCTAGCGGGTGGCTACACCTTC
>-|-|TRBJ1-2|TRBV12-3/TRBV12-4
CASSLLEPPNYGYTF
TGTGCCAGCAGTTTACTAGAACCCCCCAACTATGGCTACACCTTC
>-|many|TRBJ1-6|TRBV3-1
CASSQVGNSSPLHF
TGTGCCAGCAGCCAAGTGGGTAACAGTTCACCCCTCCACTTT
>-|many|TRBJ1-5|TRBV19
CASTYSNQPQHF
TGTGCCAGTACGTATAGCAATCAGCCCCAGCATTTT
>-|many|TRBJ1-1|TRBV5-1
CASSERTGKGAFF
TGCGCCAGCAGCGAACGGACGGGGAAGGGGGCTTTCTTT
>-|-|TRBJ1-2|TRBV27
CASSLQGPHGDTF
TGTGCCAGCAGTTTACAGGGCCCCCATGGCGACACCTTC
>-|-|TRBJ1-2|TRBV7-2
CASSLSGSYGYTF
TGTGCCAGCAGCTTAAGCGGTTCTTATGGCTACACCTTC
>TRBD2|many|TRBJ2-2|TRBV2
CASRGRAGGRTGELFF
TGTGCCAGCAGAGGCAGAGCGGGGGGGCGAACCGGGGAGCTGTTTTTT
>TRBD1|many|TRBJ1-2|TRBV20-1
CSAPLGQVSRGYTF
TGCAGTGCCCCGCTGGGACAGGTGTCGAGAGGCTACACCTTC
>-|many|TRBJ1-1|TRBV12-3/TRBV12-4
CASGHGTYAEAFF
TGTGCCAGCGGGCACGGGACCTACGCTGAAGCTTTCTTT
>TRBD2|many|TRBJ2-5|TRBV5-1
CASSWGLAGEETQYF
TGCGCCAGCAGCTGGGGACTAGCGGGAGAAGAGACCCAGTACTTC
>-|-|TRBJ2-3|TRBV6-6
CASSNRVGTDTQYF
TGTGCCAGCAGCAACAGGGTTGGCACAGATACGCAGTATTTT
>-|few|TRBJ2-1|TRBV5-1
CASSLFGNSYNEQFF
TGCGCCAGCAGCTTGTTTGGGAACTCCTACAATGAGCAGTTCTTC
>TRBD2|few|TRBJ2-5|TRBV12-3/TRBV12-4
CASSLGSGGARETQYF
TGTGCCAGCAGTTTAGGGAGCGGGGGGGCCAGAGAGACCCAGTACTTC
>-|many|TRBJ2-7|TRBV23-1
CASSRPNSLPASYEQYF
TGCGCCAGCAGTCGTCCGAACAGCTTACCAGCCTCCTACGAGCAGTACTTC
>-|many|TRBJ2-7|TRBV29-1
CSYEDPASYEQYF
TGCAGCTACGAAGACCCGGCCTCCTACGAGCAGTACTTC
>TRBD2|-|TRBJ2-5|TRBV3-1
CASSPYSGGLQETQYF
TGTGCCAGCAGCCCCTATAGCGGGGGTCTTCAAGAGACCCAGTACTTC
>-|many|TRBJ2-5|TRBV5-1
CASSLLRGEETQYF
TGCGCCAGCAGCTTGCTCAGGGGAGAAGAGACCCAGTACTTC
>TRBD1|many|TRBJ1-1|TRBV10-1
CASRGQATEAFF
TGCGCCAGCAGGGGACAGGCCACTGAAGCTTTCTTT
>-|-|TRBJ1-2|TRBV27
CASSSGFYGYTF
TGTGCCAGCAGTTCAGGATTCTATGGCTACACCTTC
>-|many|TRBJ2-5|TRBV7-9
CASSQDPLETQYF
TGTGCCAGCAGCCAGGACCCGTTAGAGACCCAGTACTTC
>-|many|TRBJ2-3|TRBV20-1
CSALTGLVSTDTQYF
TGCAGTGCCCTCACAGGGCTAGTTTCCACAGATACGCAGTATTTT
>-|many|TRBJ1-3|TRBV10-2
CASRGTANTIYF
TGCGCCAGCAGGGGGACGGCAAACACCATATATTTT
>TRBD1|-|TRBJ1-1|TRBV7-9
CASSTQGTMNTEAFF
TGTGCCAGCAGTACACAGGGGACAATGAACACTGAAGCTTTCTTT
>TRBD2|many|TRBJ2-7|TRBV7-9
CASSPSWGLAVYEQYF
TGTGCCAGCAGCCCCTCTTGGGGACTAGCGGTCTACGAGCAGTACTTC